The T cell receptor beta chain under discussion was sequenced for a study of Tregs in tolerant kidney transplant recipients. Here immunoSEQ multiplex PCR was the method, and the copy in TCRdb shows in-frame clones only, minus some. Of about 73,000 clones detected, around 90% appear once; the ten largest clones hold 0.34%. V was clipped by 4 bases and J by 2 bases, with 17 bases between them. This CDR3 contains 16 residues. The germline CDR1 and CDR2 sequences are SGHTA and FQGNSA. The chain couples TRBV7-2 to TRBJ2-5; D assignment may be TRBD1 or TRBD2 (5 bases each). The clonotype was recovered from a human donor who received a combined kidney and bone marrow transplant. The source was Tregs from blood, collected before the transplant. CDR3: CASSWNLGTDQETQYF. CDR3 nucleotides: TGTGCCAGCAGCTGGAATTTAGGGACGGATCAAGAGACCCAGTACTTC.